The source of this TCR beta chain is a study of shared clonotypes between healthy human individuals. Study information: For every donor, three CD4 naive, three CD4 memory, two CD8 naive and one CD8 memory plates were used. Whole-study findings and limits: Having only a few donors restricted how much genetic and exposure-history diversity was captured.

TCRdb keeps only in-frame clones here, not all; method: immunoSEQ multiplex PCR. The sample shows over a million clones, around 95% of them seen only once. The authors divided CD4+ cells into CD45RA+ naive and CD45RA-negative memory subsets. Comments on this clone: What it binds is not known.

The receptor was isolated from a man aged 25-45 years in good health. The sample was naive CD4+ T cells sorted from blood. Subset reported: CD45RA+ positively selected.

CDR3 amino acids: CATLLAANHYNEQFF. The CDR3 DNA sequence: TGTGCCACCCTACTAGCGGCGAACCACTACAATGAGCAGTTCTTC. The V call is TRBV10-3, the J call TRBJ2-1, with TRBD2 matching over 8 bases. Germline-derived CDR1 and CDR2 are ENHRY and SYGVKD. This CDR3 comprises 15 residues. V lost 10 bases to trimming and J lost 3 bases; unmatched junction nucleotides: 11.